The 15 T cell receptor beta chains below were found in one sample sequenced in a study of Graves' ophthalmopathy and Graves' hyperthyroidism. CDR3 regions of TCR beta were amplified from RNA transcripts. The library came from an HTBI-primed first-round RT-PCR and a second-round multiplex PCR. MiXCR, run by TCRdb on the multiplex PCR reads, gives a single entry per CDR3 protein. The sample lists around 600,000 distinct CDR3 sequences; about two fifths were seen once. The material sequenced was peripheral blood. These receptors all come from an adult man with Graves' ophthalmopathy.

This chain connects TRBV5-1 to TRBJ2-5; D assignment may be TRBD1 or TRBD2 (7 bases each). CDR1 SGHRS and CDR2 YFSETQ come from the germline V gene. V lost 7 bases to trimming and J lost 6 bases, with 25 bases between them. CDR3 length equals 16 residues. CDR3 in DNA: TGCGCCAGCGGCCCTCACAGGGGAGGGAGATGGAAGACCCAGTACTTC. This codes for CASGPHRGGRWKTQYF.

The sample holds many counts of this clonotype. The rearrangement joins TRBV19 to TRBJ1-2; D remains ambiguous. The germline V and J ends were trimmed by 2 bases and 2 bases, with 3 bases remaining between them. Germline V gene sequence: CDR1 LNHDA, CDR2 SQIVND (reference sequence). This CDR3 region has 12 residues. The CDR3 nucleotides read TGTGCCAGTAGTATACCGAACTATGGCTACACCTTC. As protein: CASSIPNYGYTF.

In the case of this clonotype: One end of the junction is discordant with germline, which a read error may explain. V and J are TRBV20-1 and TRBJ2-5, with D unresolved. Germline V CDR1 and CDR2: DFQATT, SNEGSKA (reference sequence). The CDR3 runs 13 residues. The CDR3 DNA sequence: TGCAGTGCTTCCGCCCACTATGAGGAGATCCAGTACTTC. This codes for CSASAHYEEIQYF.

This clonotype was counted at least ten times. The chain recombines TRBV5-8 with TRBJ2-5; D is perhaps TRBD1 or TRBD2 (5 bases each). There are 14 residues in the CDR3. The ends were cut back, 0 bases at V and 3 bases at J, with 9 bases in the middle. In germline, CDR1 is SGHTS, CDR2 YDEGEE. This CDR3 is CASSLAVGEETQYF. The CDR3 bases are TGTGCCAGCAGCTTGGCCGTGGGGGAAGAGACCCAGTACTTC.

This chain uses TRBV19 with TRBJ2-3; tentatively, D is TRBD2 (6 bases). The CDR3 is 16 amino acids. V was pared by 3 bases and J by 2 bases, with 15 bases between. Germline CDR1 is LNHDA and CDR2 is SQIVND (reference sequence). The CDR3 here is CASSIVAEETTDTQYF. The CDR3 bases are TGTGCCAGTAGTATTGTAGCGGAGGAGACCACAGATACGCAGTATTTT. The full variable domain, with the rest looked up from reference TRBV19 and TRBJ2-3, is DGGITQSPKYLFRKEGQNVTLSCEQNLNHDAMYWYRQDPGQGLRLIYYSQIVNDFQKGDIAEGYSVSREKKESFPLTVTSAQKNPTAFYLCASSIVAEETTDTQYFGPGTRLTVL.

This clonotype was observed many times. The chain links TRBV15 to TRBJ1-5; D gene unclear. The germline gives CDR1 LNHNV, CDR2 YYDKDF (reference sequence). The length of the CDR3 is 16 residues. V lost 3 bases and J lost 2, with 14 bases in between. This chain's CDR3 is CATSRGPREGNQPQHF. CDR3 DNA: TGTGCCACCAGCAGGGGCCCCCGGGAAGGCAATCAGCCCCAGCATTTT.

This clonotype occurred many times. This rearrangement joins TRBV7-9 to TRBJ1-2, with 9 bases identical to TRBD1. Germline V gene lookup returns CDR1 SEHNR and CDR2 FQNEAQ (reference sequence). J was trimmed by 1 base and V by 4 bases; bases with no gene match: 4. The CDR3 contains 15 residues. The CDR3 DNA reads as TGTGCCAGCAGCTACCCGGGACAGGGTAACTATGGCTACACCTTC. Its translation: CASSYPGQGNYGYTF.

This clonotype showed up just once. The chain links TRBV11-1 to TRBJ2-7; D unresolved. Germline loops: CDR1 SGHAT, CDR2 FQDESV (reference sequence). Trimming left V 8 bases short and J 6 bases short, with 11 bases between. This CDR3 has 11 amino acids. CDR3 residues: CASLGRAEQYF. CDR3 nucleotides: TGTGCCAGCTTAGGACGGGCCGAGCAGTACTTC.

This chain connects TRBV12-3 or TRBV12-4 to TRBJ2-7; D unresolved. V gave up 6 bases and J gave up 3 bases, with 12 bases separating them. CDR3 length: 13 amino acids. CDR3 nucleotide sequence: TGTGCCAGCAGACAGACGATGATCTACGAGCAGTACTTC. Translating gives CASRQTMIYEQYF.

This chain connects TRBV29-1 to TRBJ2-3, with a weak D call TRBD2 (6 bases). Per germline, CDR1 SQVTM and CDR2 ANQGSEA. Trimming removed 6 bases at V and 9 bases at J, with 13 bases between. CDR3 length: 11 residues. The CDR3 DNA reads TGCAGCGTAGAGGACTATCTGACGCAGTATTTT. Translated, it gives CSVEDYLTQYF.

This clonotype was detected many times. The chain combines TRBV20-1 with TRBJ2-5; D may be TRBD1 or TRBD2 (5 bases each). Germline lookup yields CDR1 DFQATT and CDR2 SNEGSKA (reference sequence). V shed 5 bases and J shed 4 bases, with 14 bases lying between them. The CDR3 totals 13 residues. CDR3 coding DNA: TGCAGTGCTGCCGGGGCTTTTATAGAGACCCAGTACTTC. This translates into CSAAGAFIETQYF.

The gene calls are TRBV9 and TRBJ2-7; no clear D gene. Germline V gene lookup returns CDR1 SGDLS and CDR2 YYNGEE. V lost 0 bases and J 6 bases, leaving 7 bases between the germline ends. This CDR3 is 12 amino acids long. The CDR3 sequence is CASSVEVTEQYF. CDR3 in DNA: TGTGCCAGCAGCGTAGAGGTAACCGAGCAGTACTTC.

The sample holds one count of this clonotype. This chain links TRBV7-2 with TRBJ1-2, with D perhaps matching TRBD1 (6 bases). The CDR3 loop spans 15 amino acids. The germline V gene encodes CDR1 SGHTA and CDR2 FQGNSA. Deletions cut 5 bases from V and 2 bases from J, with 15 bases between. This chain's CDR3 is CASSPYRDKNYGYTF. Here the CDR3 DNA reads TGTGCCAGCAGCCCCTACCGGGACAAGAACTATGGCTACACCTTC.

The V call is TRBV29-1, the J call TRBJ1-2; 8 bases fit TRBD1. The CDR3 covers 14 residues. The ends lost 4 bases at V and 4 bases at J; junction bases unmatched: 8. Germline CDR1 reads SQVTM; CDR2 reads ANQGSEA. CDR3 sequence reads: CSVGGTGSRYGYTF. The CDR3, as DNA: TGCAGCGTTGGGGGGACAGGTTCGCGCTATGGCTACACCTTC.

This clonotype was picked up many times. The CDR3 DNA reads as TGTGCCAGCACCGCAGAGGGGGGGATGGAGACCCAGTACTTC. It codes for CASTAEGGMETQYF. This sequence joins TRBV2 and TRBJ2-5; D possibly corresponds to TRBD2 (7 bases). V lost 7 bases to trimming and J lost 5 bases, with 17 bases between them. CDR1 is SNHLY and CDR2 is FYNNEI in the germline V gene. The CDR3 runs to 14 residues.